The 28 T cell receptor delta chains below all came from one sample that was sequenced in a study of Vδ1+ human thymocytes. Study observations and caveats: Highly polyclonal TRG and TRD repertoires with Gaussian CDR3 length distributions appeared in thymus.

The template was reverse-transcribed extracted RNA. Multiplex PCR used pooled V-gene forward primers and a constant-region reverse primer to amplify CDR3s. TCRdb processed the multiplex PCR reads again with the CATT caller. The sample has 20,000 to 25,000 delta-chain clones; about 8% are singletons. These receptors have no known antigen. Sequenced material: Vdelta1+ gamma-delta thymocytes from the thymus. The subset here: FACS-sorted CD3+ TCRalphabeta- TCRVdelta1+ TCRVdelta2- thymocytes. Every receptor here comes from a child in the first two years of life who had congenital heart surgery.

This chain connects TRDV1 to TRDJ1; D is ambiguous. Germline V gene data show CDR1 as TSWWSYY and CDR2 as QGS. The CDR3 runs 17 residues. Deletions cut 3 bases from V and 0 bases from J, with 17 bases between. CDR3 nucleotide sequence: TGTGCTCTTGGGGACCGGCCCGATGGATTGTACACCGATAAACTCATCTTT. Translated: CALGDRPDGLYTDKLIF.

The J gene is TRDJ1, the V gene TRDV1; TRDD3 aligns across 10 bases. This CDR3 contains 20 residues. Losses at the gene ends were 0 bases for V and 1 base for J; bases not matched to a gene: 14. Germline V CDR1 and CDR2: TSWWSYY, QGS. CDR3 protein: CALGELRPGGYAPSTDKLIF. The CDR3 DNA reads as TGTGCTCTTGGGGAACTACGTCCGGGGGGATACGCCCCATCCACCGATAAACTCATCTTT.

A few counts support this clone. The V and J genes are TRDV1 and TRDJ1; weak D call: TRDD3 (7 bases). V lost 6 bases and J lost 2, with 31 bases in between. Germline CDR1 is TSWWSYY and CDR2 is QGS. CDR3 length equals 20 residues. This CDR3 reads CALGPFRRGGFAKLTDKLIF. CDR3 nucleotides: TGTGCTCTTGGACCCTTCCGAAGGGGGGGATTCGCGAAACTTACCGATAAACTCATCTTT.

Within the sample, this clone is medium-sized. The same CDR3 also results from other DNA sequences found in this sample. The rearrangement joins TRDV2 to TRDJ1, with D possibly matching TRDD3 (6 bases). There are 18 residues in the CDR3. V lost 1 base and J 0 bases, leaving 20 bases between the germline ends. Looked up from germline, CDR1 is GEAIGNYY and CDR2 is EKD. CDR3 DNA sequence: TGTGCCTGTGACACTGGGGGTCTGCGCCCAACGTACACCGATAAACTCATCTTT. This codes for CACDTGGLRPTYTDKLIF.

A few counts support this clone. The chain combines TRDV1 with TRDJ1; 10 bases are shared with TRDD3. V dropped 5 bases and J dropped 5; count of bases not matched to a gene: 20. In germline, CDR1 is TSWWSYY, CDR2 QGS. This CDR3 spans 19 amino acids. CDR3 sequence: CALGIFPPLGDRTGDKLIF. Written as DNA, the CDR3 is TGTGCTCTTGGGATTTTTCCACCGCTGGGGGATAGAACGGGGGATAAACTCATCTTT.

This chain links TRDV1 with TRDJ1, with D perhaps matching TRDD3 (7 bases). The CDR3 length is 22 residues. Trimming stripped 2 bases from V and 5 bases from J, with 36 bases between. Germline CDR1 TSWWSYY, CDR2 QGS. The CDR3 region has the DNA TGTGCTCTTGGGGAAAGGTGTCCTACGCTATGCTCTGAACCCGTACTGGGGGATAAACTCATCTTT. It translates to CALGERCPTLCSEPVLGDKLIF.

The J gene is TRDJ1, the V gene TRDV1, with 7 bases that match TRDD3. Germline trimming cut 3 bases from V and 3 bases from J; bases unmatched to any gene: 10. The length of the CDR3 is 16 residues. Germline V gene data show CDR1 as TSWWSYY and CDR2 as QGS. CDR3 coding DNA: TGTGCTCTTGGGGACGGGATACCGGGGTTTTCCGATAAACTCATCTTT. Translation gives CALGDGIPGFSDKLIF.

This clone was counted once. This rearrangement joins TRDV1 to TRDJ1, with unresolved D. Here the J gene was assigned by germline matching of the DNA, as TCRdb has none. This CDR3 has 16 residues. V lost 2 bases and J lost 0, with 13 bases in between. Germline CDR1 TSWWSYY, CDR2 QGS. The CDR3 region is CALGEVYPGHTDKLIF. In DNA form, the CDR3 reads TGTGCTCTTGGGGAAGTCTATCCGGGTCACACCGATAAACTCATCTTT.

This clone was detected only a few times. This chain joins TRDV1 and TRDJ1; D call uncertain. The germline V gene has CDR1 TSWWSYY and CDR2 QGS. V lost 2 bases to trimming and J lost 1 base, with 14 bases between them. This CDR3 is built from 16 residues. CDR3 nucleotides: TGTGCTCTTGGGGAATTCGGAGAGGGCTGCACCGATAAACTCATCTTT. The encoded protein is CALGEFGEGCTDKLIF.

This sequence joins TRDV2 and TRDJ1, with 9 bases lining up with TRDD3. Trimming cost V 4 bases and J 4 bases; bases outside gene matches: 24. Germline V lookup: CDR1 GEAIGNYY, CDR2 EKD. The CDR3 runs 20 residues. CDR3 in DNA: TGTGCCTGTGAACACCTTCCCTCAGACTCCTGGGGGATCAGGGGCGATAAACTCATCTTT. This encodes CACEHLPSDSWGIRGDKLIF.

With respect to this clone: The same CDR3 also results from other DNA sequences found in this sample. The J gene is TRDJ1, the V gene TRDV3; D unresolved. CDR1 and CDR2 (germline): TVYSNPD, GDNSRS (reference sequence). V lost 3 bases and J lost 1, with 21 bases in between. CDR3 length: 16 amino acids. Written as DNA, the CDR3 is TGTGCCTTCGTTTCTGGACTAAGCGGACCCACCGATAAACTCATCTTT. Translated: CAFVSGLSGPTDKLIF.

The chain links TRDV2 to TRDJ3; no clear D. In the absence of a J gene in TCRdb, the DNA was matched to germline to assign it here. Trimming removed 7 bases at V and 0 bases at J, with 18 bases between. The CDR3 sequence is 18 residues long. Germline V lookup: CDR1 GEAIGNYY, CDR2 EKD. In nucleotides, the CDR3 is TGTGCCTGCCGCATAACAGGCTATAGCTCCTGGGACACCCGACAGATGTTTTTC. This sequence encodes CACRITGYSSWDTRQMFF.

J is TRDJ1 and V is TRDV1; TRDD3 matches 9 bases. TCRdb carries no J gene annotation; the J gene was assigned here by matching the DNA with germline. The V gene end was trimmed by 0 bases and the J gene end by 0 bases; junction bases not matched to a gene: 17. In germline, CDR1 is TSWWSYY, CDR2 QGS. The CDR3 consists of 21 residues. CDR3 sequence reads: CALGELVSYWGTIVYTDKLIF. The DNA of the CDR3 is TGTGCTCTTGGGGAACTGGTGTCTTACTGGGGGACCATCGTATACACCGATAAACTCATCTTT.

This clone was found a few times. The chain recombines TRDV1 with TRDJ1; D is uncertain. This CDR3 contains 20 residues. Germline-derived CDR1 and CDR2 are TSWWSYY and QGS. The ends were cut back, 1 base at V and 0 bases at J, with 24 bases in the middle. The CDR3 here is CALGERQGILRIKYTDKLIF. CDR3 bases: TGTGCTCTTGGGGAACGGCAGGGAATACTGCGCATAAAGTACACCGATAAACTCATCTTT.

This clone appeared a few times. V and J are TRDV1 and TRDJ1, with D unclear. The length of the CDR3 is 19 residues. V lost 2 bases to trimming and J lost 0 bases, with 22 bases between them. Per germline, CDR1 TSWWSYY and CDR2 QGS. CDR3 region: CALGECFPTPTPYTDKLIF. The CDR3 region has the DNA TGTGCTCTTGGGGAATGTTTCCCCACTCCCACTCCTTACACCGATAAACTCATCTTT.

The chain combines TRDV1 with TRDJ1, with D maybe TRDD3 (5 bases). This CDR3 comprises 15 residues. V gave up 2 bases and J gave up 0 bases, with 10 bases separating them. Germline V lookup: CDR1 TSWWSYY, CDR2 QGS. The CDR3: CALGERGPYTDKLIF. The CDR3 DNA follows: TGTGCTCTTGGGGAAAGGGGGCCGTACACCGATAAACTCATCTTT.

V is TRDV1 and J is TRDJ2; 9 bases match TRDD3. Germline assignment: CDR1 TSWWSYY and CDR2 QGS. With V trimmed by 4 bases and J by 1 base, 22 bases remained unmatched. The CDR3 is made up of 22 amino acids. The CDR3 bases are TGTGCTCTTGGGGGCGCCCTAGGCCTTCCCATCGTACTGGGGGATTTGACAGCACAACTCTTCTTT. Translating it yields CALGGALGLPIVLGDLTAQLFF.

The chain has TRDV1 and TRDJ1; 11 bases match TRDD3. The V gene end was trimmed by 4 bases and the J gene end by 0 bases; junction bases not matched to a gene: 28. Germline CDR1 TSWWSYY, CDR2 QGS. The CDR3 extends over 24 amino acids. The CDR3, as DNA: TGTGCTCTTGGGGGCGTACCCTCTCGGCCTTCTCATGGGGGATACGCGCGGTACACCGATAAACTCATCTTT. It is translated as CALGGVPSRPSHGGYARYTDKLIF.

This clone has more than one count but fewer than ten. V is TRDV1 and J is TRDJ1, with 11 bases aligning to TRDD3. Germline loops: CDR1 TSWWSYY, CDR2 QGS. The CDR3 contains 21 residues. J gave up 0 bases and V 0 bases, and 15 bases lay outside the gene matches. CDR3 nucleotide sequence: TGTGCTCTTGGGGAACTAGCCTTCCTACTGGGGGATAAGGGGTACACCGATAAACTCATCTTT. It encodes CALGELAFLLGDKGYTDKLIF.

The chain combines TRDV1 with TRDJ1; TRDD3 agrees at 12 bases. The CDR3 length is 19 residues. Germline V lookup: CDR1 TSWWSYY, CDR2 QGS. V lost 1 base, J lost 0 bases, and 9 bases stayed unmatched. The CDR3 is CALGERSWGIRPYTDKLIF. CDR3 bases: TGTGCTCTTGGGGAACGCTCCTGGGGGATACGACCTTACACCGATAAACTCATCTTT.

This chain joins TRDV1 and TRDJ1, with D perhaps TRDD2 (5 bases). Germline CDR1 is TSWWSYY and CDR2 is QGS. The CDR3 runs 14 residues. Trimming left V 4 bases short and J 4 bases short, with 13 bases between. CDR3: CALGGFPADDKLIF. CDR3 DNA: TGTGCTCTTGGGGGATTTCCTGCTGACGATAAACTCATCTTT.

This clone was seen only a few times. This chain joins TRDV1 and TRDJ1; possibly TRDD3 for D (6 bases). The CDR3 is 16 residues long. CDR1 is TSWWSYY, CDR2 QGS, per germline. V gave up 4 bases and J gave up 0 bases, with 15 bases separating them. CDR3 loop: CALGVRRILYTDKLIF. CDR3 nucleotides: TGTGCTCTTGGGGTTCGGAGGATACTGTACACCGATAAACTCATCTTT.

In this sample, this clone turned up a few times. The V gene is TRDV1, the J gene TRDJ1, with 10 nucleotides matching TRDD3. This CDR3 is 16 amino acids long. J lost 0 bases, V lost 5 bases, and 6 bases had no gene match. Germline CDR1 reads TSWWSYY; CDR2 reads QGS. The CDR3 here is CALGQTWGIYTDKLIF. CDR3 coding DNA: TGTGCTCTTGGGCAAACCTGGGGGATATACACCGATAAACTCATCTTT.

This clone qualifies as medium-sized. This rearrangement joins TRDV2 to TRDJ1; 11 positions agree with TRDD3. The germline V gene has CDR1 GEAIGNYY and CDR2 EKD. The CDR3 is made up of 15 amino acids. V lost 3 bases and J lost 4; bases outside the gene matches: 6. DNA for the CDR3: TGTGCCTGTGACGTACTGGGGGATAGTGGCGATAAACTCATCTTT. It yields the protein CACDVLGDSGDKLIF.

V and J are TRDV1 and TRDJ2; 11 positions agree with TRDD3. The CDR3 contains 21 residues. Germline CDR1 and CDR2: TSWWSYY and QGS. After removal of 3 bases from V and 4 bases from J, the junction contained 19 bases not matched to a gene. CDR3 sequence: CALGDAVGRSYGGYATAQLFF. The CDR3 DNA reads TGTGCTCTTGGGGACGCGGTCGGTCGTTCCTATGGGGGATACGCGACAGCACAACTCTTCTTT.

Only a few counts were recorded for this clone. The junction and the germline gene differ at one end; a read error may be behind it. The rearrangement joins TRDV1 to TRDJ1; maybe TRDD2 (7 bases). The CDR3 length is 19 residues. CDR1 and CDR2 from the germline V gene are TSWWSYY and QGS. Written as DNA, the CDR3 is TGTGCTCTTGGGGCCCGTTCCTACTCTCACTGGGCCCTCACCGATAAACCCATCTTT. Translation: CALGARSYSHWALTDKPIF.

The chain is built from TRDV1 and TRDJ1, with D perhaps being TRDD2 or TRDD3 (7 bases each). This CDR3 has 25 residues. Germline V lookup: CDR1 TSWWSYY, CDR2 QGS. Trimming left V 3 bases short and J 0 bases short, with 41 bases between. Written as DNA, the CDR3 is TGTGCTCTTGGGGATGCGCCTAAGCTACTTCCTAGTCTTAGTTGGGGGACCCGGTACACCGATAAACTCATCTTT. This encodes CALGDAPKLLPSLSWGTRYTDKLIF.

V and J are TRDV1 and TRDJ1, with D possibly TRDD3 on 7 matching bases. CDR1 and CDR2 (germline): TSWWSYY, QGS. V lost 1 base and J lost 0, with 21 bases in between. This CDR3 region has 19 residues. The CDR3 spells CALGEPLFLSLGDTDKLIF. The DNA of the CDR3 is TGTGCTCTTGGGGAACCTCTCTTCCTTTCCCTGGGGGACACCGATAAACTCATCTTT.